This T cell receptor (beta chain) originates from a study of graft-versus-host responses after intestinal transplantation. Study as a whole: Anti-thymocyte globulin was used for induction in all recipients, who then took tacrolimus and steroids for 2 to 4 years. General observations from the study: GvH clones occurred in recipient marrow; some first appeared in ileum or blood. High graft-versus-host to host-versus-graft clonal ratios were found in allografts of patients who had graft-donor T cell macrochimerism.

Comments on this clone: Its antigen is unknown.

This table comes from immunoSEQ multiplex PCR, and its TCRdb copy is limited to in-frame clones, with some not included. The table includes some 31,000 clones, just under 95% detected once. There are 14 residues in the CDR3. The V gene's germline CDR1 is MNHNS and CDR2 SASEGT. V shed 4 bases and J 5 bases; nucleotides not matched to a gene: 8. This sequence originates from a human patient who received an intestinal transplant, so some T cells may come from the graft donor. The V gene is TRBV6-1, the J gene TRBJ2-7; TRBD1 agrees at 7 bases. Specimen: PBMCs, collected around 70 days after intestinal transplant. In DNA, the CDR3 is TGTGCCAGCAGTGCCCGGGACAGTAGCAACGAGCAGTACTTC. It encodes CASSARDSSNEQYF.